This T cell receptor (beta chain) was captured by sequencing in a study of human T cells and chemical hapten exposure. Findings and caveats of the study: The number of TCRs over 1 in 1000 frequency stayed unchanged after DPC. Expanded TCR counts at PT1 went up together with patch test score, a positive correlation.

Time point: pre-sensitization, week 0. Treatment here: therapeutic diphenylcyclopropenone sensitization with weekly scalp DPC. TCRdb used MiXCR to reprocess the RACE reads, holding one entry per CDR3 protein. The sample carries roughly 380,000 distinct CDR3 sequences, roughly 5% recorded once. This CDR3 is 16 amino acids long. V lost 3 bases and J 0 bases, leaving 12 bases between the germline ends. Germline loops: CDR1 MNHEY, CDR2 SVGAGI. This clonotype was picked up many times. What it recognizes is unknown. This chain connects TRBV6-5 to TRBJ2-4, with a tentative D call TRBD1 (5 bases). This TCR was sampled from a woman aged 45 to 65 with alopecia areata. Some clones in this sample may be carry-over from other donors' samples. The sequences come from whole blood, collected in connection with sensitization to the hapten diphenylcyclopropenone (DPC). The CDR3 region is CASSYWGGLAKNIQYF. CDR3 in DNA: TGTGCCAGCAGTTATTGGGGCGGCTTAGCCAAAAACATTCAGTACTTC.